Listed below are T cell receptor beta chains from one sample, sequenced in a study of beta chain features in type 1 diabetes. TCRdb's copy holds only in-frame clones and misses some; the assay was immunoSEQ multiplex PCR. The table lists 140,000 or so clones, roughly a tenth of them singletons. The specimen was central memory CD4+ T cells from blood. The receptors stem from a man aged 18 to 35 in good health. The CDR3 runs from the conserved cysteine through the conserved F or W. D genes are given only for firm matches. A clone size is listed for some rows: how often the clone was seen (once, few, many), or a class if it is expanded.

D	V	J	size	length	DNA	CDR3
TRBD1	TRBV7-2	TRBJ1-5	.	14	TGTGCCAGCAGCTCCGGACAGGGTGAGGAGCCCCAGCATTTT	CASSSGQGEEPQHF
TRBD2	TRBV2	TRBJ2-3	few	14	TGTGCCAGCAGCGCTAGCGGTAGCACAGATACGCAGTATTTT	CASSASGSTDTQYF
.	TRBV5-4	TRBJ2-1	.	19	TGTGCCAGCAGCTTGGGAGCACCCGGGGGGCCCGTATCCTACAATGAGCAGTTCTTC	CASSLGAPGGPVSYNEQFF
.	TRBV6-5	TRBJ2-5	.	14	TGTGCCAGCAGTGATATAGGGAGTTGGGAGACCCAGTACTTC	CASSDIGSWETQYF
.	TRBV5-1	TRBJ2-2	few	16	TGCGCCAGCAGCTTCAGGGCACCGGGGGACACCGGGGAGCTGTTTTTT	CASSFRAPGDTGELFF
TRBD2	TRBV10-3	TRBJ2-3	few	16	TGTGCCACACGACCGGGACTAGCGGGGGACACAGATACGCAGTATTTT	CATRPGLAGDTDTQYF
TRBD2	TRBV2	TRBJ2-6	few	14	TGTGCCAGCAGTCGGGAGGTTGGGGCCAACGTCCTGACTTTC	CASSREVGANVLTF
TRBD1	TRBV7-9	TRBJ1-2	few	16	TGTGCCAGCAGCACGGACAGGGGGCTAAGGGGCTATGGCTACACCTTC	CASSTDRGLRGYGYTF
.	TRBV2	TRBJ2-1	few	14	TGTGCCAGCAGTGTGAGGGTTTCCTACAATGAGCAGTTCTTC	CASSVRVSYNEQFF
.	TRBV20-1	TRBJ1-1	.	11	TGCAGTGCTGCCCGCAGGGGATTCGATTTCTTT	CSAARRGFDFF
.	TRBV5-1	TRBJ2-5	.	17	TGCGCCAGCAGCCCCCAGGGCCACACAGGTTCCTCTCCGACCCAGTACTTC	CASSPQGHTGSSPTQYF
.	TRBV6-5	TRBJ1-2	.	16	TGTGCCAGCAGTTACTCCCCCAGGGGCCCGAACTATGGCTACACCTTC	CASSYSPRGPNYGYTF
.	TRBV2	TRBJ1-2	.	11	TGTGCCAGCAGTGAATCTCATGGCTACACCTTC	CASSESHGYTF
TRBD1	TRBV7-2	TRBJ2-5	few	13	TGTGCCAGCGCTTCGGACAGGGGAAAGACCCAGTACTTC	CASASDRGKTQYF
TRBD1	TRBV18	TRBJ2-2	.	14	TGTGCCAGCTCGGGACAGGCTGGGACCGGGGAGCTGTTTTTT	CASSGQAGTGELFF
TRBD1	TRBV6-6	TRBJ1-1	few	13	TGTGCCAGCAGCGAGGGACAGGGGAGGGTAGCTTTCTTT	CASSEGQGRVAFF
TRBD1	TRBV19	TRBJ2-7	.	13	TGTGCCAGTAGTCGGACAGGACTCTACGAGCAGTACTTC	CASSRTGLYEQYF
.	TRBV7-3	TRBJ1-2	few	15	TGTGCCAGCAGCTTCTACCTTACAGGGCAGGATGGCTACACCTTC	CASSFYLTGQDGYTF
TRBD1	TRBV15	TRBJ1-6	.	17	TGTGCCACCAGCAGAGAGGCGGGACAGCAACTGAATTCACCCCTCCACTTT	CATSREAGQQLNSPLHF
.	TRBV19	TRBJ2-3	few	15	TGTGCCAGTAGTAAGAGGTCCATGGCGGCGGATACGCAGTATTTT	CASSKRSMAADTQYF
TRBD2	TRBV7-2	TRBJ2-7	few	14	TGTGCCAGCAGCCCTCAGCGGGGGGCCTACGAGCAGTACTTC	CASSPQRGAYEQYF
TRBD2	TRBV5-1	TRBJ2-3	.	15	TGCGCCAGCACGTCGGCTAGCGGGGTGGGAGATACGCAGTATTTT	CASTSASGVGDTQYF
.	TRBV7-9	TRBJ1-2	few	11	TGTGCCAGCAGCTCCGGCTATGGCTACACCTTC	CASSSGYGYTF
.	TRBV9	TRBJ1-4	.	13	TGTGCCAGCAGCGCAGGGGCTAATGAAAAACTGTTTTTT	CASSAGANEKLFF
.	TRBV5-1	TRBJ2-1	.	16	TGCGCCAGCAGCTTAGTGGCGGGGGCCATTTACAATGAGCAGTTCTTC	CASSLVAGAIYNEQFF
TRBD1	TRBV2	TRBJ2-3	.	15	TGTGCCAGCAGTGAACAGAGGGGACAGGGAGATACGCAGTATTTT	CASSEQRGQGDTQYF
TRBD1	TRBV19	TRBJ2-6	many	16	TGTGCCAGTAAGGACAGGGAGCGCTCTGGGGCCAACGTCCTGACTTTC	CASKDRERSGANVLTF
.	TRBV30	TRBJ2-3	.	10	TGTGCCGCACACACAGATACGCAGTATTTT	CAAHTDTQYF
TRBD1	TRBV5-1	TRBJ1-6	.	16	TGCGCCAGCAGCGTGGGAGGACAGGGAAGCAATTCACCCCTCCACTTT	CASSVGGQGSNSPLHF
.	TRBV19	TRBJ2-7	many	13	TGTGCCAGTAGTAAAGGGGCGACCTACGAGCAGTACTTC	CASSKGATYEQYF
.	TRBV7-9	TRBJ2-1	many	14	TGTGCCAGCAGCTCCCTCCGAAGCTATCCTGAGCAGTTCTTC	CASSSLRSYPEQFF